Reported below is one T cell receptor beta chain. The antigen is undetermined. This sample is drawn from a study of T cells in localized non-small cell lung cancer. Whole-study results and caveats: Those with higher blood T cell density had longer overall survival.

This table comes from immunoSEQ multiplex PCR, and its TCRdb copy is limited to in-frame clones, with some not included. The table shows 75,000 to 90,000 clones, with 70% to 90% occurring only once. The input for sequencing was peripheral blood, taken before any cancer treatment. The sequence derives from a man between 40 and 70 years old with stage I lung adenocarcinoma.

CDR3 coding DNA: TGTGCCAGCAGTCTGAAGACCGGCTACGGCTACACCTTC. Translating it yields CASSLKTGYGYTF. V is TRBV27 and J is TRBJ1-2; D not resolved. The CDR3 length is 13 residues. Per the germline V gene, CDR1 is MNHEY and CDR2 is SMNVEV (reference sequence). Between the trimmed V and J ends, which lost 5 bases and 8 bases, there was a span of 15 bases.